A selection of T cell receptor beta chains follows, all from one sample in a study of identical twins. Using its own MiXCR run on the 5' RACE reads, TCRdb lists one record per CDR3 protein. The table lists roughly 1,500,000 distinct CDR3 sequences, roughly a third of them singletons. Source material: cord blood. These TCRs come from a newborn girl in good health. The CDR3 runs from the conserved cysteine through the conserved F or W. D genes are given only for firm matches. Some rows have no size entry. The others give once, few or many, or a class for an expanded clone.

clone_size	cdr3_length	v_call	j_call	d_call	cdr3_aa	cdr3_nt
.	13	TRBV7-9	TRBJ2-5	.	CASSAFPLETQYF	TGTGCCAGCAGCGCTTTTCCGCTGGAGACCCAGTACTTC
many	13	TRBV2	TRBJ2-3	TRBD2	CASTVLAGDTQYF	TGCGCCAGCACCGTTCTAGCGGGAGATACGCAGTATTTT
.	13	TRBV21-1	TRBJ2-7	.	CASCRAVSHEQYF	TGTGCCAGCTGCCGCGCCGTGTCCCACGAGCAGTACTTC
.	14	TRBV3-1	TRBJ2-5	.	CASSQGRRRETQYF	TGTGCCAGCAGCCAAGGGAGGCGCCGAGAGACCCAGTACTTC
.	15	TRBV7-7	TRBJ2-1	TRBD1	CASSLVGAGGDEQFF	TGTGCTAGCAGCTTAGTTGGGGCAGGGGGCGATGAGCAGTTCTTC
.	16	TRBV5-1	TRBJ2-1	.	CASSHPRLGLYNEQFF	TGCGCCAGCAGCCACCCGCGGCTGGGACTCTACAATGAGCAGTTCTTC
few	11	TRBV20-1	TRBJ2-1	.	CSARSRTAQFF	TGCAGTGCTAGAAGTAGGACAGCGCAGTTCTTC
few	12	TRBV20-1	TRBJ1-2	.	CSAKGDNYGYTF	TGCAGTGCTAAGGGGGATAACTATGGCTACACCTTC
once	13	TRBV19	TRBJ1-1	.	CASSILRGPEAFF	TGTGCCAGTAGTATATTGAGAGGCCCTGAAGCTTTCTTT
.	15	TRBV7-8	TRBJ1-1	.	CASSARRTENTEAFF	TGTGCCAGCAGCGCCCGGCGTACAGAGAACACTGAAGCTTTCTTT
.	13	TRBV5-1	TRBJ1-5	.	CASSWGIDQPQHF	TGCGCCAGCAGCTGGGGGATAGATCAGCCCCAGCATTTT
few	13	TRBV6-6	TRBJ1-6	.	CASSNSVGSPLHF	TGTGCCAGCAGTAATTCCGTGGGTTCACCCCTCCACTTT
many	13	TRBV12-3/TRBV12-4	TRBJ1-2	.	CASRTDRIYGYTF	TGTGCCAGCAGGACCGACAGAATCTATGGCTACACCTTC
few	13	TRBV20-1	TRBJ2-7	.	CSAFTGPPYEQYF	TGCAGTGCTTTTACAGGGCCTCCCTACGAGCAGTACTTC
.	14	TRBV5-5	TRBJ2-7	TRBD2	CASSSLAVENEQYF	TGTGCCAGCTCTTCGCTAGCGGTCGAGAACGAGCAGTACTTC
.	14	TRBV29-1	TRBJ1-2	.	CSVEGGGLGYGYTF	TGCAGCGTTGAGGGAGGGGGTCTAGGGTATGGCTACACCTTC
.	11	TRBV11-2	TRBJ1-4	.	CASSEQRKLFF	TGTGCCAGCAGCGAACAGAGGAAACTGTTTTTT
.	14	TRBV3-1	TRBJ2-5	.	CASSQAPTQETQYF	TGTGCCAGCAGCCAAGCGCCGACACAAGAGACCCAGTACTTC
.	15	TRBV20-1	TRBJ1-5	.	CSAASGIYSNQPQHF	TGCAGTGCTGCAAGCGGAATTTATAGCAATCAGCCCCAGCATTTT
.	14	TRBV6-1	TRBJ2-3	TRBD1	CASKGQGITDTQYF	TGTGCCAGCAAAGGACAGGGCATCACAGATACGCAGTATTTT
few	15	TRBV19	TRBJ1-1	.	CASSPEWGMNTEAFF	TGTGCCAGTAGCCCCGAGTGGGGGATGAACACTGAAGCTTTCTTT
few	14	TRBV28	TRBJ1-5	.	CASTPGGLNQPQHF	TGTGCCAGCACCCCGGGGGGCCTCAATCAGCCCCAGCATTTT
.	13	TRBV18	TRBJ2-1	.	CASSSESSYEQFF	TGTGCCAGCTCATCAGAGTCCTCCTACGAGCAGTTCTTC
.	13	TRBV5-4	TRBJ2-1	.	CASSPRLSGEQFF	TGTGCCAGCAGCCCACGACTCTCGGGTGAGCAGTTCTTC
many	14	TRBV6-6	TRBJ1-2	TRBD1	CASSSLQGAKGYTF	TGTGCCAGCAGTTCCCTTCAGGGGGCAAAGGGCTACACCTTC
many	16	TRBV5-1	TRBJ2-1	TRBD2	CASSLASGGAYNEQFF	TGTGCCAGCAGCTTAGCTAGCGGGGGGGCCTACAATGAGCAGTTCTTC
many	14	TRBV12-3/TRBV12-4	TRBJ2-7	.	CASSLAQGRYEQYF	TGTGCCAGCAGTTTAGCGCAGGGACGATACGAGCAGTACTTC
few	17	TRBV18	TRBJ2-5	.	CASSPRISISGRETQYF	TGTGCCAGCTCACCGAGGATATCTATTAGCGGCAGGGAGACCCAGTACTTC